One sample yielded the 12 T cell receptor beta chains listed below, sequenced in a study of blood T cell repertoires in COVID-19. Libraries were prepared by immunoSEQ multiplex PCR; TCRdb keeps only in-frame clonotypes and omits some of them. The table includes approximately 280,000 clones, approximately 89% detected once. Sequenced: PBMCs or T cells enriched from blood (not recorded which). The receptor set was obtained from a woman between 55 and 75 years old who had recovered from COVID-19.

The chain joins TRBV5-1 to TRBJ2-2; 9 positions match TRBD2. The trim removed 1 base at V and 4 bases at J, leaving 2 bases unmatched. Germline loops: CDR1 SGHRS, CDR2 YFSETQ. CDR3 length: 15 residues. The CDR3 DNA sequence: TGCGCCAGCAGCTTGCCAGCGGGAGGCACCGGGGAGCTGTTTTTT. Its translation: CASSLPAGGTGELFF. Based on the CDR3 plus reference TRBV5-1 and TRBJ2-2, the full variable domain is KAGVTQTPRYLIKTRGQQVTLSCSPISGHRSVSWYQQTPGQGLQFLFEYFSETQRNKGNFPGRFSGRQFSNSRSEMNVSTLELGDSALYLCASSLPAGGTGELFFGEGSRLTVL.

The chain uses TRBV7-9 and TRBJ2-1, with 8 nucleotides matching TRBD2. The CDR3 is 14 amino acids. Germline CDR1 is SEHNR and CDR2 is FQNEAQ (reference sequence). Losses at the gene ends were 7 bases for V and 4 bases for J; bases not matched to a gene: 6. CDR3 nucleotides: TGTGCCAGCAACCGAGCGGGGGAGTACAATGAGCAGTTCTTC. Its translation: CASNRAGEYNEQFF.

The chain recombines TRBV3-1 (or the pseudogene TRBV3-2) with TRBJ2-3, with D uncertain. The CDR3 runs to 13 residues. The V gene's germline CDR1 is LGHDT and CDR2 YNNKEL (reference sequence). V lost 4 bases and J 3 bases, leaving 8 bases between the germline ends. CDR3 bases: TGTGCCAGCAGCCCCCCCCGGACAGATACGCAGTATTTT. This sequence encodes CASSPPRTDTQYF.

The chain recombines TRBV28 with TRBJ2-7, with 9 bases matching TRBD1. With V trimmed by 6 bases and J by 2 bases, 5 bases remained unmatched. The CDR3 contains 14 residues. CDR1 and CDR2 from the germline V gene are MDHEN and SYDVKM. In nucleotides, the CDR3 is TGTGCCAGCAGACCGGGACAGGGAGCCTACGAGCAGTACTTC. It encodes CASRPGQGAYEQYF. The whole variable domain, remainder taken from reference TRBV28 and TRBJ2-7, is DVKVTQSSRYLVKRTGEKVFLECVQDMDHENMFWYRQDPGLGLRLIYFSYDVKMKEKGDIPEGYSVSREKKERFSLILESASTNQTSMYLCASRPGQGAYEQYFGPGTRLTVT.

The rearrangement uses TRBV11-2 and TRBJ1-1, with 8 bases aligning to TRBD1. CDR3 size: 16 residues. Germline V gene lookup returns CDR1 SGHAT and CDR2 FQNNGV. V shed 6 bases, J shed 6 bases, and the junction held 15 bases outside the gene matches. In DNA form, the CDR3 reads TGTGCCAGCAGGCCGAACAGGGGGGGATTTAGGGCTGAAGCTTTCTTT. Translated, it gives CASRPNRGGFRAEAFF.

The rearrangement uses TRBV27 and TRBJ2-4; 9 positions agree with TRBD2. Trimming cost V 2 bases and J 4 bases; bases outside gene matches: 3. The germline CDR1 and CDR2 sequences are MNHEY and SMNVEV (reference sequence). CDR3 size: 15 residues. CDR3 in DNA: TGTGCCAGCAGTTTACTTAGCGGGAGTAAAAACATTCAGTACTTC. Protein: CASSLLSGSKNIQYF.

This chain connects TRBV3-1 (or the pseudogene TRBV3-2) to TRBJ2-5; 8 bases are shared with TRBD1. CDR1 is LGHDT, CDR2 YNNKEL, per germline (reference sequence). This CDR3 contains 15 residues. The trim removed 4 bases at V and 7 bases at J, leaving 11 bases unmatched. For the CDR3, the DNA is TGTGCCAGCAGCCTCATCCAGGGGGCGCTGGGGACCCAGTACTTC. Protein: CASSLIQGALGTQYF.

This chain connects TRBV30 to TRBJ1-5; 8 positions agree with TRBD1. The CDR3 runs to 14 residues. CDR1 is GTSNPN, CDR2 SVGIG, per germline (reference sequence). V gave up 2 bases and J gave up 4 bases; unmatched junction bases: 4. DNA for the CDR3: TGTGCCTGGAGTCGAGGGACAGGTAATCAGCCCCAGCATTTT. It codes for CAWSRGTGNQPQHF.

Comment on this clone: Germline and junction disagree at one end, which may indicate a read error. The genes are TRBV27 and TRBJ2-1; TRBD2 aligns across 10 bases. CDR1 MNHEY and CDR2 SMNVEV come from the germline V gene (reference sequence). The CDR3 is 14 residues long. CDR3 protein: CASSFSPKAGGELF. In DNA, the CDR3 is TGTGCCAGCAGTTTTTCCCCTAAAGCGGGAGGGGAACTCTTC.

The chain couples TRBV6-5 to TRBJ2-1; perhaps TRBD1 as D (5 bases). This CDR3 has 15 amino acids. The V end lost 6 bases, the J end lost 2 bases, and 14 bases lay between the germline ends. The V gene's germline CDR1 is MNHEY and CDR2 SVGAGI. The CDR3 reads CASSPQATTYNEQFF. The CDR3, as DNA: TGTGCCAGCAGCCCACAGGCCACGACCTACAATGAGCAGTTCTTC.

The gene calls are TRBV11-3 and TRBJ2-7, with D perhaps TRBD2 (5 bases). Germline values: CDR1 SGHNT, CDR2 YENEEA. V dropped 1 base and J dropped 2 bases, with 12 bases sitting between them. This CDR3 has 15 residues. DNA of the CDR3: TGTGCCAGCAGCTTAGTTCTAGCAAATACCTACGAGCAGTACTTC. Amino acid sequence: CASSLVLANTYEQYF.

The V gene is TRBV20-1, the J gene TRBJ1-6; weak D call: TRBD1 (5 bases). In germline, CDR1 is DFQATT, CDR2 SNEGSKA (reference sequence). The CDR3 loop spans 11 amino acids. Trimming took 5 bases from V and 7 from J, leaving 6 bases between them. The CDR3 coding sequence is TGCAGTGCTCCAGGGAATTCACCCCTCCACTTT. Amino acids: CSAPGNSPLHF.